The 16 T cell receptor beta chains below come from one sample, sequenced in a study of T cell responses to AZD1222 COVID-19 vaccine. Clones were read by immunoSEQ multiplex PCR, and TCRdb kept only the in-frame ones, dropping some. The sample consists of 70,000 to 75,000 clones, around 80% of them appearing once. The source material was peripheral blood, sampled 28 days after the second AZD1222 dose. The receptors derive from an adult who received the AZD1222 COVID-19 vaccine.

V usage is TRBV19 and J usage is TRBJ2-5; D may be TRBD1 (6 bases). CDR1 is LNHDA, CDR2 SQIVND, per germline (reference sequence). This CDR3 region has 15 residues. Trimming took 3 bases from V and 1 from J, leaving 12 bases between them. CDR3 DNA: TGTGCCAGTAGTATCGATTCACAGGGCCAAGAGACCCAGTACTTC. It specifies CASSIDSQGQETQYF.

The rearrangement uses TRBV3-1 (or the pseudogene TRBV3-2) and TRBJ1-2, with a possible D match to TRBD1 (6 bases). Germline assignment: CDR1 LGHDT and CDR2 YNNKEL (reference sequence). This CDR3 contains 15 residues. Trimming left V 1 base short and J 2 bases short, with 11 bases between. The CDR3 region has the DNA TGTGCCAGCAGCCAAGGCAGGGGTGGGAACTATGGCTACACCTTC. It translates to CASSQGRGGNYGYTF.

This chain joins TRBV27 and TRBJ2-1; 10 bases are shared with TRBD2. V lost 8 bases and J lost 6; bases outside the gene matches: 7. Germline CDR1 and CDR2: MNHEY and SMNVEV (reference sequence). The CDR3 consists of 14 residues. The CDR3 nucleotides read TGTGCCAGCGGTCTAGCGGGAGTGGCCAATGAGCAGTTCTTC. As protein: CASGLAGVANEQFF.

This clone is a singleton in its sample. This chain uses TRBV4-2 with TRBJ2-3; 8 nucleotides align to TRBD2. Germline V lookup: CDR1 LGHNA, CDR2 YNFKEQ. The CDR3 is made up of 16 amino acids. With V trimmed by 4 bases and J by 2 bases, 8 bases remained unmatched. The CDR3 loop is CASSLEQTSDTDTQYF. In DNA, the CDR3 is TGTGCCAGCAGCCTTGAACAGACTAGCGACACAGATACGCAGTATTTT.

V usage is TRBV7-2 and J usage is TRBJ2-7; the match to TRBD2 covers 12 bases. The CDR3 is 18 amino acids. Germline trimming cut 5 bases from V and 5 bases from J; bases unmatched to any gene: 16. The germline V gene has CDR1 SGHTA and CDR2 FQGNSA. CDR3 nucleotide sequence: TGTGCCAGCAGCACAAGTGGACTAGCGGGGCTCTCGGGCCACGAGCAGTACTTC. The encoded protein is CASSTSGLAGLSGHEQYF.

The chain carries TRBV7-9 and TRBJ1-3; no clear D. CDR1 and CDR2 (germline): SEHNR, FQNEAQ (reference sequence). Trimming stripped 0 bases from V and 1 base from J, with 4 bases between. The length of the CDR3 is 14 residues. Written as DNA, the CDR3 is TGTGCCAGCAGCTTAGCCCCGTCTGGAAACACCATATATTTT. Translating gives CASSLAPSGNTIYF.

The chain couples TRBV28 to TRBJ2-3, with 11 bases matching TRBD2. The CDR3 is made up of 15 amino acids. Unmatched junction bases numbered 3, after V lost 2 bases and J lost 5 bases. Germline loops: CDR1 MDHEN, CDR2 SYDVKM. The CDR3 protein is CASSLELAGEDTQYF. CDR3 nucleotide sequence: TGTGCCAGCAGTTTAGAACTAGCGGGAGAAGATACGCAGTATTTT.

The genes are TRBV19 and TRBJ2-7; weak D call: TRBD1 (7 bases). Between the trimmed V and J ends, which lost 3 bases and 4 bases, there was a span of 13 bases. Germline CDR1 LNHDA, CDR2 SQIVND (reference sequence). CDR3 length: 14 residues. CDR3 amino acids: CASSMPGGIYEQYF. In DNA, the CDR3 is TGTGCCAGTAGTATGCCAGGGGGGATTTACGAGCAGTACTTC.

The chain uses TRBV7-9 and TRBJ1-4; D ambiguous. Looked up from germline, CDR1 is SEHNR and CDR2 is FQNEAQ (reference sequence). Between the trimmed V and J ends, which lost 4 bases and 0 bases, there was a span of 18 bases. This CDR3 region has 18 residues. The CDR3 region is CASSSPRGQPATNEKLFF. CDR3 coding DNA: TGTGCCAGCAGCTCCCCTCGCGGCCAACCAGCAACTAATGAAAAACTGTTTTTT.

The chain is built from TRBV19 and TRBJ2-1; TRBD2 agrees at 15 bases. Per germline, CDR1 LNHDA and CDR2 SQIVND (reference sequence). V trimming: 5 bases; J trimming: 4 bases; junction bases outside the gene matches: 6. This CDR3 has 17 amino acids. The CDR3 region is CASSWTSGREGYNEQFF. As DNA, the CDR3 is TGTGCCAGTAGTTGGACTAGCGGGAGGGAGGGGTACAATGAGCAGTTCTTC.

V gene TRBV6-2 or TRBV6-3 combines with J gene TRBJ2-1, with a weak D call TRBD1 (5 bases). Germline values: CDR1 MNHEY, CDR2 SVGEGT. The CDR3 is 16 amino acids. V was trimmed by 2 bases and J by 0 bases, leaving 11 bases between them. The CDR3 region has the DNA TGTGCCAGCAGTTACCAGGGCCTCAGCTCCTACAATGAGCAGTTCTTC. It encodes CASSYQGLSSYNEQFF.

The V gene is TRBV14, the J gene TRBJ2-1, with TRBD2 identical over 9 bases. The junction had 4 bases not matched to a gene; V was cut back by 6 bases and J by 1 base. CDR1 is SGHDN and CDR2 is FVKESK in the germline V gene. The CDR3 runs to 15 residues. CDR3 coding DNA: TGTGCCAGCAGTCCAACTAGCGGGTCCTACAATGAGCAGTTCTTC. Residues: CASSPTSGSYNEQFF.

The V call is TRBV6-1, the J call TRBJ1-3, with 7 bases fitting TRBD1. Germline assignment: CDR1 MNHNS and CDR2 SASEGT. V lost 6 bases and J lost 4; bases outside the gene matches: 15. This CDR3 has 17 residues. The CDR3 here is CASREQKNRGPGNTIYF. In DNA, the CDR3 is TGTGCCAGCAGGGAACAGAAGAATAGGGGGCCCGGAAACACCATATATTTT.

Regarding this clone: This sample also contains other DNA sequences that code for the same CDR3. V is TRBV27 and J is TRBJ1-6; D is unclear. The CDR3 extends over 17 amino acids. With 2 bases removed from V and 0 bases from J, the gap between germline ends came to 11 bases. Germline lookup yields CDR1 MNHEY and CDR2 SMNVEV (reference sequence). This CDR3 is CASSLERPSSYNSPLHF. The CDR3 nucleotides are TGTGCCAGCAGTTTAGAACGTCCGAGCTCCTATAATTCACCCCTCCACTTT.

This clone was recorded a few times. V and J are TRBV28 and TRBJ1-2; D remains ambiguous. The CDR3 sequence is 10 residues long. The V gene's germline CDR1 is MDHEN and CDR2 SYDVKM. Trimming took 6 bases from V and 5 from J, leaving 4 bases between them. The CDR3 sequence is CASRRYGYTF. The CDR3 coding sequence is TGTGCCAGCAGGCGGTATGGCTACACCTTC.

The CDR3 DNA follows: TGTGCCAGCAGCCCTACTAGCTTTGGTGAGCAGTTCTTC. It encodes CASSPTSFGEQFF. The V call is TRBV4-2, the J call TRBJ2-1; the D gene is possibly TRBD2 (6 bases). Germline V gene sequence: CDR1 LGHNA, CDR2 YNFKEQ. The CDR3 spans 13 residues. Trimming cost V 4 bases and J 9 bases, with 13 bases left between them.